The 21 T cell receptor beta chains in this list originate from one sample, sequenced in a study of T-cell memory formation after mild COVID-19 (dated by TCRdb to the early 2020s). Library preparation used 5' RACE. The sequencer listed for this sample is Illumina NovaSeq 6000. The public reads were run again by TCRdb, first through fastp at Q25 and then through MiXCR, and only productive beta chains were kept. Rows merge per CDR3 protein into single entries with the most common DNA and genes. The sample has about 38,000 distinct CDR3 sequences on record, about an eighth of them singletons. Over 25% of the sample comes from the top ten. Source material: PBMCs or a T cell subset sorted from them (not recorded which). Source of these receptors: a man younger than 30 who had mild COVID-19 (a few samples of this study predate the infection). The sample titles of this study are shuffled in the database, so cell type and time point are left out; the donor was told from shared clones.

This clonotype was seen ten or more times. The gene calls are TRBV11-2 and TRBJ2-5; D may match TRBD1 or TRBD2 (5 bases each). V lost 3 bases and J lost 3, with 20 bases in between. The germline CDR1 and CDR2 sequences are SGHAT and FQNNGV. The CDR3 length is 17 residues. The CDR3 reads CASSLGQVEVGEETQYF. In nucleotides, the CDR3 is TGTGCCAGCAGCTTGGGGCAGGTGGAGGTCGGGGAAGAGACCCAGTACTTC.

In this sample, this clonotype turned up many times. This chain links TRBV6-5 with TRBJ1-2; possible D gene TRBD1, 6 bases. The germline CDR1 and CDR2 sequences are MNHEY and SVGAGI. There are 13 residues in the CDR3. V lost 5 bases and J lost 3, with 10 bases in between. The CDR3, as DNA: TGTGCCAGCAGTCGGACAGATGACTATGGCTACACCTTC. Protein sequence: CASSRTDDYGYTF.

This clonotype has a count of ten or more. The rearrangement joins TRBV18 to TRBJ1-6; 7 bases match TRBD1. CDR1 and CDR2 from the germline V gene are KGHSH and LQKENI. V trimming: 3 bases; J trimming: 7 bases; junction bases outside the gene matches: 6. The CDR3 runs to 15 residues. The CDR3 sequence: CASSPTGSPNSPLHF. CDR3 bases: TGTGCCAGCTCACCGACAGGGAGCCCAAATTCACCCCTCCACTTT.

At least ten counts were recorded for this clonotype. The chain couples TRBV20-1 to TRBJ1-1, with D possibly matching TRBD1 (5 bases). This CDR3 is 12 amino acids long. CDR1 and CDR2 from the germline V gene are DFQATT and SNEGSKA (reference sequence). V lost 5 bases to trimming and J lost 6 bases, with 13 bases between them. CDR3 nucleotides: TGCAGTGCTGCCCATGGGACGGCTGAAGCTTTCTTT. Its protein product is CSAAHGTAEAFF.

This clonotype was seen many times. CDR3 region: CAISDPGTGQGFF. DNA of the CDR3: TGTGCCATCAGTGATCCCGGGACAGGGCAAGGCTTCTTT. The rearrangement joins TRBV10-3 to TRBJ1-1; 9 nucleotides line up with TRBD1. Per germline, CDR1 ENHRY and CDR2 SYGVKD. The CDR3 extends over 13 amino acids. V was clipped by 3 bases and J by 14 bases; unmatched bases: 10.

This clonotype was observed a handful of times. CDR3 bases: TGTGCCAGCAGTCCCTCATTCTTAGACAGGGGGAATTCACCCCTCCACTTT. Protein sequence: CASSPSFLDRGNSPLHF. The rearrangement uses TRBV12-3 or TRBV12-4 and TRBJ1-6; the match to TRBD1 covers 9 bases. This CDR3 contains 17 residues. V gave up 5 bases and J gave up 7 bases; unmatched junction bases: 12.

This clonotype showed up just a few times. The chain uses TRBV3-1 and TRBJ2-5; D remains ambiguous. Trimming cost V 3 bases and J 1 base, with 9 bases left between them. The germline V gene encodes CDR1 LGHDT and CDR2 YNNKEL (reference sequence). CDR3 length equals 14 residues. The CDR3 DNA reads TGTGCCAGCAGCCACAGAGACCTCCAAGAGACCCAGTACTTC. Translated, it gives CASSHRDLQETQYF.

This clonotype appeared many times. V gene TRBV20-1 combines with J gene TRBJ2-7; a possible D gene is TRBD2 (6 bases). The CDR3 runs 17 residues. V lost 6 bases and J 3 bases, leaving 27 bases between the germline ends. The germline V gene has CDR1 DFQATT and CDR2 SNEGSKA (reference sequence). The CDR3, as DNA: TGCAGTGCAACTCCGATTGCGGGGCCCGGAGGGTACTACGAGCAGTACTTC. This codes for CSATPIAGPGGYYEQYF.

This clonotype was detected many times. The gene calls are TRBV12-3 or TRBV12-4 and TRBJ1-6; D gene uncertain. The V end was cut by 4 bases, the J end by 9 bases, with 16 bases between. The CDR3 contains 15 residues. DNA of the CDR3: TGTGCCAGCAGTTCCAGCGGGGTACTTAGTTCACCCCTCCACTTT. Translation: CASSSSGVLSSPLHF.

This clonotype was seen at least ten times. The rearrangement uses TRBV7-6 and TRBJ2-5; TRBD1 agrees at 7 bases. CDR3 length: 16 residues. J was trimmed by 5 bases and V by 4 bases; bases with no gene match: 13. Germline V CDR1 and CDR2: SGHVS, FNYEAQ. The CDR3 bases are TGTGCCAGCAGCTCAGGGTTGACAGGGAGTAGGGAGACCCAGTACTTC. Translating gives CASSSGLTGSRETQYF.

This clonotype was detected a few times. A read error may produce the germline difference seen at one junction end. The chain employs TRBV12-3 or TRBV12-4 and TRBJ2-2; tentative D call: TRBD1 (6 bases). The CDR3 spans 17 residues. CDR3: CASSLAGGGQRTGELFF. The CDR3 region has the DNA TGTGCCAGCAGTCTAGCTGGTGGTGGACAGCGCACCGGGGAGCTGTTTTTT.

This clonotype was recorded at least ten times. This sequence joins TRBV12-3 or TRBV12-4 and TRBJ2-7, with D unclear. The CDR3 covers 13 residues. The germline V and J ends were trimmed by 6 bases and 2 bases, with 11 bases remaining between them. CDR3 region: CASSRLDPYEQYF. CDR3 DNA: TGTGCCAGCAGCCGACTTGATCCCTACGAGCAGTACTTC.

This clonotype has at least ten counts. The V gene is TRBV12-3 or TRBV12-4, the J gene TRBJ2-2; D could derive from TRBD1 or TRBD2 (6 bases each). The CDR3 spans 16 residues. V dropped 3 bases and J dropped 1 base, with 12 bases sitting between them. CDR3 loop: CASSLGAGRNTGELFF. The CDR3 DNA is TGTGCCAGCAGTTTGGGGGCCGGGAGGAACACCGGGGAGCTGTTTTTT.

The table lists this clonotype with a few counts. The rearrangement joins TRBV4-3 to TRBJ1-2, with 7 bases matching TRBD1. CDR1 is LGHNA, CDR2 YSLEER, per germline. J lost 4 bases, V lost 0 bases, and 8 bases had no gene match. The CDR3 is made up of 16 amino acids. The DNA for the CDR3 is TGCGCCAGCAGCCAAGAAGGGGGCAGGGGAGGCTATGGCTACACCTTC. Its translation: CASSQEGGRGGYGYTF.

In its sample, this clonotype was seen many times. V and J are TRBV6-6 and TRBJ2-4, with 10 bases identical to TRBD2. CDR1 and CDR2 from the germline V gene are MNHNY and SVGAGI (reference sequence). CDR3 length: 16 residues. The trim removed 0 bases at V and 9 bases at J, leaving 8 bases unmatched. CDR3 nucleotide sequence: TGTGCCAGCAGTTACTCTCCAGCGGGGGGGGCGTCCATTCAGTACTTC. Translated, it gives CASSYSPAGGASIQYF.

Many counts were recorded for this clonotype. The chain couples TRBV3-1 to TRBJ1-1; TRBD1 might be the D (5 bases). The CDR3 length is 16 residues. Germline values: CDR1 LGHDT, CDR2 YNNKEL (reference sequence). The V and J ends lost 2 bases and 0 bases respectively, with 13 bases between them. The DNA for the CDR3 is TGTGCCAGCAGCCAAATCTGGGGCGGGATGAACACTGAAGCTTTCTTT. Protein: CASSQIWGGMNTEAFF.

This clonotype was counted at least ten times. This chain joins TRBV12-3 or TRBV12-4 and TRBJ2-5, with D hard to call. The CDR3 totals 13 residues. The V and J ends lost 3 bases and 1 base respectively, with 6 bases between them. As DNA, the CDR3 is TGTGCCAGCAGTTTTCGTGGCCAAGAGACCCAGTACTTC. This codes for CASSFRGQETQYF.

This clonotype was recorded many times. The chain has TRBV14 and TRBJ2-5; perhaps TRBD2 as D (5 bases). The ends were cut back, 4 bases at V and 4 bases at J, with 16 bases in the middle. The CDR3 is made up of 15 amino acids. Germline lookup yields CDR1 SGHDN and CDR2 FVKESK. The CDR3: CASSLLGMVVETQYF. The CDR3 DNA is TGTGCCAGCAGCCTACTCGGGATGGTAGTAGAGACCCAGTACTTC.

At least ten counts were recorded for this clonotype. J is TRBJ2-5 and V is TRBV4-3; possible D gene TRBD1, 5 bases. Germline V gene data show CDR1 as LGHNA and CDR2 as YSLEER. The CDR3 sequence is 15 residues long. V was shortened by 0 bases and J by 2 bases, with 10 bases between the two germline ends. The CDR3 protein is CASSQDLTVQETQYF. DNA for the CDR3: TGCGCCAGCAGCCAAGATTTGACAGTACAAGAGACCCAGTACTTC.

This clonotype has at least ten counts. The chain couples TRBV5-1 to TRBJ1-1; 8 bases are shared with TRBD1. Germline V gene data show CDR1 as SGHRS and CDR2 as YFSETQ. The V segment lost 5 bases and the J segment 11 bases; nucleotides outside the gene matches: 20. CDR3 length: 16 amino acids. The CDR3 bases are TGCGCCAGCAGGGCTAGCATCGGACAGGGCCACTTTCCGGCTTTCTTT. Amino acid sequence: CASRASIGQGHFPAFF.

This clonotype occurred many times. The chain uses TRBV28 and TRBJ1-2; D remains ambiguous. Trimming pared 8 bases from V and 8 bases from J, leaving 27 bases between. The CDR3 consists of 16 residues. Per the germline V gene, CDR1 is MDHEN and CDR2 is SYDVKM. CDR3 sequence: CASSTLRNDQSWGYTF. The DNA of the CDR3 is TGTGCCAGCTCCACACTTCGAAATGACCAGAGTTGGGGCTACACCTTC.